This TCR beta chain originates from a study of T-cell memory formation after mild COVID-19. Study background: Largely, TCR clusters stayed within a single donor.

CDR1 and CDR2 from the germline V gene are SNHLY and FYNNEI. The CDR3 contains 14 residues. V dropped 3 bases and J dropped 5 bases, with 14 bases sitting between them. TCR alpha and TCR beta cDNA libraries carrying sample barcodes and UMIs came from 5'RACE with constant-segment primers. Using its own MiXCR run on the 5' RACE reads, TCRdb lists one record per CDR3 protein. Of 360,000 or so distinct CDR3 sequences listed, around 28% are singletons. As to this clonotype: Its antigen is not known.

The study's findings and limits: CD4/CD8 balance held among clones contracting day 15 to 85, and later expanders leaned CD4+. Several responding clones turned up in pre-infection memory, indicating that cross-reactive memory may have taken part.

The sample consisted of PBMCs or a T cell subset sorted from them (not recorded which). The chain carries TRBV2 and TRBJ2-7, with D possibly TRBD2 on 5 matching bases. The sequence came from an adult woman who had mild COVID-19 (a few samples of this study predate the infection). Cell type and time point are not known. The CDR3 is CASSDQPGRDEQYF. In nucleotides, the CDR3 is TGTGCCAGCAGTGACCAACCTGGGAGAGACGAGCAGTACTTC.